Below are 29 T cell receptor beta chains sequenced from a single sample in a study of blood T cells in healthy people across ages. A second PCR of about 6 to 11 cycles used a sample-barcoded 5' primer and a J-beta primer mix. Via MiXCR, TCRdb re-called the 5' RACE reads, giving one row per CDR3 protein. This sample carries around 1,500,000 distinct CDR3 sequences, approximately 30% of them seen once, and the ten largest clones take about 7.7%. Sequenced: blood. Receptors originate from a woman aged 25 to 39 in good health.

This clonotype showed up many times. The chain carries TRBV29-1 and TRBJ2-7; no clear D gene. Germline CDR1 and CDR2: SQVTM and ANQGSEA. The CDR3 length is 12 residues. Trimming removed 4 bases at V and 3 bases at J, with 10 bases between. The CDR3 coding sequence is TGCAGCGTTGGAACAGATATCTACGAGCAGTACTTC. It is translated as CSVGTDIYEQYF.

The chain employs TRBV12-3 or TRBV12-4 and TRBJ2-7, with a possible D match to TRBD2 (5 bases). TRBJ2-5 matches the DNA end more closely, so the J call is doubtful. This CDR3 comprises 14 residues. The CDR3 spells CASSLGLERETQYF. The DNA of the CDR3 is TGTGCCAGCAGTTTGGGCCTGGAGCGGGAGACCCAGTACTTC.

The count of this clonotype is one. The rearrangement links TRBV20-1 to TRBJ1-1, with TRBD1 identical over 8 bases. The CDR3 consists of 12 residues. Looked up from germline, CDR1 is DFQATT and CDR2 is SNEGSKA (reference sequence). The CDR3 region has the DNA TGCAGCGGGGACAGGACGAGCACTGAAGCTTTCTTT. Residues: CSGDRTSTEAFF.

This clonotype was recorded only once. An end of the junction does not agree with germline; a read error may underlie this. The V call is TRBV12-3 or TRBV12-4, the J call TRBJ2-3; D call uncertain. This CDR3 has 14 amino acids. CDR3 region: CASSCIRSTDAQYF. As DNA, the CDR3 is TGTGCCAGCAGTTGTATCAGGAGCACAGATGCGCAGTATTTT.

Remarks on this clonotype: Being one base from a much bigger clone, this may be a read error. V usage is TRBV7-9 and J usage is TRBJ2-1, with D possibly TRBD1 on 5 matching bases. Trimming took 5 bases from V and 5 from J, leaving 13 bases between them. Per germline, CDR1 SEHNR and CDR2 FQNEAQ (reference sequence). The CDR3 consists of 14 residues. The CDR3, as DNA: TGTGCCAGCAGCCCTGGGGCTGCCGACAATGAGCAGTTCTTC. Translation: CASSPGAADNEQFF.

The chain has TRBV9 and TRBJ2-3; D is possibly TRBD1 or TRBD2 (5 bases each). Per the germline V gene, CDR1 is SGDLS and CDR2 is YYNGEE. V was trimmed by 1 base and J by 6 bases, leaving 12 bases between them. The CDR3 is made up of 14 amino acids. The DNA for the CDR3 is TGTGCCAGCAGCGTAAACCGGGACCCGGATACGCAGTATTTT. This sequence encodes CASSVNRDPDTQYF.

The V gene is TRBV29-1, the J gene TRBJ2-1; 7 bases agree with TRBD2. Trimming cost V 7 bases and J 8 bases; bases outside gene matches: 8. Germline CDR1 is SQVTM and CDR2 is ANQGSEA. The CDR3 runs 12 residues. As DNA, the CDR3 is TGCAGCGCCGGACTAGATTTACATGAGCAGTTCTTC. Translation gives CSAGLDLHEQFF.

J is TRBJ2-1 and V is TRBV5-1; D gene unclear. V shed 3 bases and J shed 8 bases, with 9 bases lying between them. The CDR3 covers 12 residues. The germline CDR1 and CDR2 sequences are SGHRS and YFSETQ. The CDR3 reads CASSSHQDEQFF. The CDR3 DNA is TGCGCCAGCAGCTCCCACCAGGATGAGCAGTTCTTC.

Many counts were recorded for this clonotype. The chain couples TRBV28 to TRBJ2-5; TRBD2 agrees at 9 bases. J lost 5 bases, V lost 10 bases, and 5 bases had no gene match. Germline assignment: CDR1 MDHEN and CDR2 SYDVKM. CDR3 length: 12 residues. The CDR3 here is CATVAGDETQYF. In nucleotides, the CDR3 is TGTGCCACCGTAGCGGGGGATGAGACCCAGTACTTC.

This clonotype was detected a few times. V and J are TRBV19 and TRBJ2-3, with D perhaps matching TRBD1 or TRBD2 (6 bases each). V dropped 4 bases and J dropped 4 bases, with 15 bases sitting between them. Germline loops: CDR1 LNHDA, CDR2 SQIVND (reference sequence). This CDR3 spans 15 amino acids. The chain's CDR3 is CASSRGGTRADTQYF. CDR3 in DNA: TGTGCCAGTAGTAGAGGGGGGACTCGGGCAGATACGCAGTATTTT.

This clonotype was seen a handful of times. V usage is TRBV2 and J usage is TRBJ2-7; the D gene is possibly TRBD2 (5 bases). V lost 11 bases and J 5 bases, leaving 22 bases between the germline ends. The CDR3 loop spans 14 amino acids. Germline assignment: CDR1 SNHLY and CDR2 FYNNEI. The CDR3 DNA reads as TGTGCCGGTTCCGAAAGGCGGGCGGACCACGAGCAGTACTTC. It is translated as CAGSERRADHEQYF.

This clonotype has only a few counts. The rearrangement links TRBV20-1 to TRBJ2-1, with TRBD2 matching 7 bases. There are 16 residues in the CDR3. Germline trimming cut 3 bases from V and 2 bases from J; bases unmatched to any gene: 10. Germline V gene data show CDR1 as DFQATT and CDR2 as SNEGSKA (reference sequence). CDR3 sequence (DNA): TGCAGTGCTAGGGTTAGCGGGTCGGGGACCTACAATGAGCAGTTCTTC. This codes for CSARVSGSGTYNEQFF.

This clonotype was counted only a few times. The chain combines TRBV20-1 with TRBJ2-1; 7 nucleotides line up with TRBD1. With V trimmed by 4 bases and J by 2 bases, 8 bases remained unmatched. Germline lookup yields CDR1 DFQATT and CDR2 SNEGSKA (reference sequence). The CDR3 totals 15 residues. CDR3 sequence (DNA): TGCAGTGCTACAGTCTTCAGGGGGACCTACAATGAGCAGTTCTTC. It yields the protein CSATVFRGTYNEQFF.

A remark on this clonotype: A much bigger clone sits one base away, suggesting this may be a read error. The CDR3 protein is CASGSSVRGGQYGYTF. For the CDR3, the DNA is TGCGCCAGCGGCTCGAGTGTCCGGGGCGGACAGTATGGCTACACCTTC. The chain recombines TRBV5-1 with TRBJ1-2; TRBD1 is a possible D gene (6 bases). Germline assignment: CDR1 SGHRS and CDR2 YFSETQ. V lost 7 bases and J lost 5, with 24 bases in between. The CDR3 has 16 residues.

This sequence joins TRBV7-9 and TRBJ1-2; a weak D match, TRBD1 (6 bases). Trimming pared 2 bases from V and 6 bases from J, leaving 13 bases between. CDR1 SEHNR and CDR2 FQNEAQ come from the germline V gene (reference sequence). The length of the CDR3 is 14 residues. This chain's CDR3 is CASSLPDSFDGYTF. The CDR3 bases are TGTGCCAGCAGCTTACCGGACAGTTTCGATGGCTACACCTTC.

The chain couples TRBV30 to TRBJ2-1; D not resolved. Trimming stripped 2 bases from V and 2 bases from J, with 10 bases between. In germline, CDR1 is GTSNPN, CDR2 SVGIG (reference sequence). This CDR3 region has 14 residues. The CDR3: CAWSPTLAYNEQFF. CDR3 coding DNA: TGTGCCTGGAGTCCCACCCTAGCCTACAATGAGCAGTTCTTC.

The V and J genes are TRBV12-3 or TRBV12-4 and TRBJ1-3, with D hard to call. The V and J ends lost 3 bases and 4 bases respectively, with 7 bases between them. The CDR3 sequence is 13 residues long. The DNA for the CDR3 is TGTGCCAGCAGTTTTCTACCGGGAAACACCATATATTTT. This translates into CASSFLPGNTIYF.

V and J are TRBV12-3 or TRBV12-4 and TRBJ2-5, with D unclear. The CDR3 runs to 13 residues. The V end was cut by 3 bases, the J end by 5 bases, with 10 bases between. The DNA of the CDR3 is TGTGCCAGCAGTTTTGGAACGCGGGAGACCCAGTACTTC. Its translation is CASSFGTRETQYF.

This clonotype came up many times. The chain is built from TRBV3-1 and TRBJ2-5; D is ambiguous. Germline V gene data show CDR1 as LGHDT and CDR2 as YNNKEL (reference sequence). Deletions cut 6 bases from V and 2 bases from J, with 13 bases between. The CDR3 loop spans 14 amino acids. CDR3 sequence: CASSRLGSQETQYF. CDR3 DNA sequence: TGTGCCAGCAGTCGACTCGGTAGTCAAGAGACCCAGTACTTC.

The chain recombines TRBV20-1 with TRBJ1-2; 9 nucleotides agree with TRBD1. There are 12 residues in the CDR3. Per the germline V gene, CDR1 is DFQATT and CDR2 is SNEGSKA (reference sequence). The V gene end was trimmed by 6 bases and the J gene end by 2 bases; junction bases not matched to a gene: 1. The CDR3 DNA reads TGCAGTGCGGGGACAGGGAACTATGGCTACACCTTC. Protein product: CSAGTGNYGYTF.

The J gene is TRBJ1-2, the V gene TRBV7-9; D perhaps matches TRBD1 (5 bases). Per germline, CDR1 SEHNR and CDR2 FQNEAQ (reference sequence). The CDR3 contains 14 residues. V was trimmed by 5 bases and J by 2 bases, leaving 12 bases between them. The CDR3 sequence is CASSTTRVNYGYTF. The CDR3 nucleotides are TGTGCCAGCAGCACGACCAGGGTGAACTATGGCTACACCTTC.

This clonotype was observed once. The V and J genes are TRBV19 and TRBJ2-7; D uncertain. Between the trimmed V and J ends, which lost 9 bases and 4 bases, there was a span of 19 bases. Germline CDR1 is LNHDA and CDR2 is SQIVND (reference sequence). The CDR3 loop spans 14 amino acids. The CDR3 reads CASRAPTSPYEQYF. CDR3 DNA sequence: TGTGCCAGCCGGGCCCCAACTTCCCCTTACGAGCAGTACTTC.

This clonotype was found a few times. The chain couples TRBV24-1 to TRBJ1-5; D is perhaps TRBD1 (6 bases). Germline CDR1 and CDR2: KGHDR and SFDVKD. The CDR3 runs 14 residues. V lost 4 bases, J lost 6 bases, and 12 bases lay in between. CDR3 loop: CATSDPTGIQPQHF. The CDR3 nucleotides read TGTGCCACCAGTGACCCTACAGGGATTCAGCCCCAGCATTTT.

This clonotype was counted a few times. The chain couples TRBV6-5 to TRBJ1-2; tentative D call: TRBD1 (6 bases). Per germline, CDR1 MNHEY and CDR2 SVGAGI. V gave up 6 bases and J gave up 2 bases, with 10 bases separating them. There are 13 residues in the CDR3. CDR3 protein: CASRAGQNYGYTF. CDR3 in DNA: TGTGCCAGCAGGGCGGGACAAAACTATGGCTACACCTTC.

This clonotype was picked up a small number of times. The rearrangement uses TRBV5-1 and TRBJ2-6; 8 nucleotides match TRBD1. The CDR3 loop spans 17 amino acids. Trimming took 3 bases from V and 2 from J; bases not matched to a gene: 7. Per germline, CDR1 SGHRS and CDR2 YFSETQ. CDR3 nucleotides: TGCGCCAGCAGCTCACCGGGACAGGCGGCTGGGGCCAACGTCCTGACTTTC. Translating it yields CASSSPGQAAGANVLTF.

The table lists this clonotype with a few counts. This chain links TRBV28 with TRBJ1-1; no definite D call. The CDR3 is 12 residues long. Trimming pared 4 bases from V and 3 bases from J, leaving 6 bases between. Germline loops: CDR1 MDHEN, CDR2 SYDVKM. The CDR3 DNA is TGTGCCAGCAGTTATCCACACACTGAAGCTTTCTTT. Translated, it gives CASSYPHTEAFF.

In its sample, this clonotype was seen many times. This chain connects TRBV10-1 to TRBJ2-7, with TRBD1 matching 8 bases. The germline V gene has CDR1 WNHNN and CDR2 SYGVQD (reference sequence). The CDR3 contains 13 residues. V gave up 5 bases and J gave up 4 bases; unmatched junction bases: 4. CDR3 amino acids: CASSPGQEYEQYF. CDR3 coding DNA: TGCGCCAGCAGTCCGGGACAGGAATACGAGCAGTACTTC.

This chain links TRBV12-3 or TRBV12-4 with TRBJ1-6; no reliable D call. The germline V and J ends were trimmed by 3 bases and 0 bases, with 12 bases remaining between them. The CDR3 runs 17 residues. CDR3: CASSFSAGVSYNSPLHF. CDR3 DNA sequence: TGTGCCAGCAGTTTTTCGGCCGGAGTCTCCTATAATTCACCCCTCCACTTT.

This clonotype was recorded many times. This CDR3 is CASSWTAGEKLFF. The DNA of the CDR3 is TGTGCCAGCAGCTGGACGGCGGGTGAAAAACTGTTTTTT. The gene calls are TRBV5-4 and TRBJ1-4; D remains unclear. Germline assignment: CDR1 SGHNT and CDR2 YYREEE (reference sequence). CDR3 size: 13 residues. Trimming took 3 bases from V and 7 from J, leaving 10 bases between them.